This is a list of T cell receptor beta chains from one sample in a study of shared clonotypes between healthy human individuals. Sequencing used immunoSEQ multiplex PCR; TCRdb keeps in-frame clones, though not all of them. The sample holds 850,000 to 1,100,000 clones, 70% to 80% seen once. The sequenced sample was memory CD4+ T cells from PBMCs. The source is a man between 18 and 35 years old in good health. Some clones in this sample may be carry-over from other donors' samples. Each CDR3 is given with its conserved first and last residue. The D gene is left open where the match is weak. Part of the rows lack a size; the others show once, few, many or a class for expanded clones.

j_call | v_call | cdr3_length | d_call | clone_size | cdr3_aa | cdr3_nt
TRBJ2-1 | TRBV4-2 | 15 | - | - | CASSQEGRSQREQFF | TGTGCCAGCAGCCAAGAAGGTAGAAGCCAGCGCGAGCAGTTCTTC
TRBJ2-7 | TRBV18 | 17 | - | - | CASSPKTGTQSSYEQYF | TGTGCCAGCTCACCAAAGACCGGGACTCAGAGCTCCTACGAGCAGTACTTC
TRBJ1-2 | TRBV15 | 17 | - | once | CATSRVPGPNSQDGYTF | TGTGCCACCAGCAGAGTTCCTGGTCCCAACAGCCAGGACGGCTACACCTTC
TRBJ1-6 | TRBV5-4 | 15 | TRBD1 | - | CASSSRDRSNSPLHF | TGTGCCAGCAGCTCGCGGGACAGGTCGAATTCACCCCTCCACTTT
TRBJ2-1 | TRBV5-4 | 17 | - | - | CASSKQGGIRNGNEQFF | TGTGCCAGCAGCAAACAGGGGGGGATCCGGAATGGCAATGAGCAGTTCTTC
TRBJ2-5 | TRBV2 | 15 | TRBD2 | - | CASSGLADLVETQYF | TGTGCCAGCAGTGGACTAGCGGACCTTGTCGAGACCCAGTACTTC
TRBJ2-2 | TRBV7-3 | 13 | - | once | CASSSAVGLELFF | TGTGCCAGCAGCTCCGCCGTCGGCCTTGAGCTGTTTTTT
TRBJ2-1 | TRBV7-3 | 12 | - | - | CASSLQGYEQFF | TGTGCCAGCAGCCTACAGGGTTATGAGCAGTTCTTC
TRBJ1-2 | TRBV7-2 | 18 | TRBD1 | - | CASSLTSRDRFTGYGYTF | TGTGCCAGCAGCTTAACGTCCCGGGACAGATTCACTGGATATGGCTACACCTTC
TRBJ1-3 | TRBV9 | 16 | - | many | CASSVVVGGAGNTIYF | TGTGCCAGCAGCGTAGTCGTCGGAGGGGCTGGAAACACCATATATTTT
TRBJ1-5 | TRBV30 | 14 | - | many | CAWAGRGGSQPQHF | TGTGCCTGGGCTGGTAGGGGAGGATCTCAGCCCCAGCATTTT
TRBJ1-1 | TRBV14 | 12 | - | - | CASSLSTGPAFF | TGTGCCAGCAGCCTAAGCACAGGGCCGGCTTTCTTT
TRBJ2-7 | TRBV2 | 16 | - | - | CASSETWGVVGYEQYF | TGTGCCAGCAGTGAAACGTGGGGGGTGGTGGGGTACGAGCAGTACTTC
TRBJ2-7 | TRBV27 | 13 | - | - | CASSLWRGDEQYF | TGTGCCAGCAGTTTATGGCGCGGGGACGAGCAGTACTTC
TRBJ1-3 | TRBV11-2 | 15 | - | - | CASSPRNRAGVAIYF | TGTGCCAGCAGCCCCCGAAACAGGGCGGGGGTTGCAATATATTTT
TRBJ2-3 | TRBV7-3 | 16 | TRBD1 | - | CASSFGSTGAADTQYF | TGTGCCAGCAGCTTCGGCTCGACAGGGGCGGCAGATACGCAGTATTTT
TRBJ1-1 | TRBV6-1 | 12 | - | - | CASSEVFQRAFF | TGTGCCAGCAGTGAGGTATTCCAGAGGGCTTTCTTT
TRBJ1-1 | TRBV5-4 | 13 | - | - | CASSFNLNTEAFF | TGTGCCAGCAGCTTCAACTTGAACACTGAAGCTTTCTTT
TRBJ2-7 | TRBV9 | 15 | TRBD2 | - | CASSPRPSGRGEQYF | TGTGCCAGCAGCCCCCGTCCTAGCGGGAGAGGGGAGCAGTACTTC
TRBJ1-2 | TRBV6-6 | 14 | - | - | CASSYSRIDYGYTF | TGTGCCAGCAGTTACTCGAGGATCGACTATGGCTACACCTTC
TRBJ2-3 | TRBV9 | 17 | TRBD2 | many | CASSVGAIAGSTDTQYF | TGTGCCAGCAGCGTAGGGGCGATAGCGGGGAGCACAGATACGCAGTATTTT
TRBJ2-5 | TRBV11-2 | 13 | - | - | CASSLRGRETQYF | TGTGCCAGCAGCCTTAGGGGTCGGGAGACCCAGTACTTC
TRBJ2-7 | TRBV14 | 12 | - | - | CASSQGRGKQYF | TGTGCCAGCAGCCAAGGGCGGGGCAAGCAGTACTTC
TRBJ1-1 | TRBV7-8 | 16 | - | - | CASSSRLRGGDTEAFF | TGTGCCAGCAGCTCCAGGCTGAGGGGAGGGGACACTGAAGCTTTCTTT
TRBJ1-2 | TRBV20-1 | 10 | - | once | CSAREGGYTF | TGCAGTGCTAGGGAGGGGGGCTACACCTTC
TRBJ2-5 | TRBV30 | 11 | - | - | CARGQQETQYF | TGTGCCCGGGGCCAGCAAGAGACCCAGTACTTC
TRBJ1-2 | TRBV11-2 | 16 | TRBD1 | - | CASSPPRRTGVVGYTF | TGTGCCAGCAGCCCCCCCCGAAGGACAGGGGTCGTTGGCTACACCTTC
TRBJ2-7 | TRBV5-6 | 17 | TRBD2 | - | CASNPVSLAGGPGEQYF | TGTGCCAGCAACCCCGTTTCCCTAGCGGGAGGGCCTGGGGAGCAGTACTTC
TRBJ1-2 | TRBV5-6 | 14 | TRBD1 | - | CASSLRQGAYGYTF | TGTGCCAGCAGCTTGAGGCAGGGGGCCTATGGCTACACCTTC
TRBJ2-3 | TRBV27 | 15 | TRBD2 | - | CASSRPGAGDSTQYF | TGTGCCAGCAGCCGCCCGGGAGCGGGAGATAGTACGCAGTATTTT
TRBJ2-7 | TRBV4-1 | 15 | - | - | CASSPTRGQLGRQYF | TGCGCCAGCAGCCCGACCCGTGGACAGCTTGGGAGGCAGTACTTC
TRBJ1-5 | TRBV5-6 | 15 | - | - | CASSLRGVGYQPQHF | TGTGCCAGCAGCTTGAGGGGGGTGGGCTATCAGCCCCAGCATTTT
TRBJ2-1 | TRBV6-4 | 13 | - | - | CASSPGTYNEQFF | TGTGCCAGCAGTCCCGGTACCTACAATGAGCAGTTCTTC
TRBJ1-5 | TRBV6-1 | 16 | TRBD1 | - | CASSGSAGGGNQPQHF | TGTGCCAGCAGTGGATCTGCAGGGGGAGGGAATCAGCCCCAGCATTTT
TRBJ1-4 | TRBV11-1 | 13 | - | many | CASSFEGGEKLFF | TGTGCCAGCAGCTTCGAGGGTGGTGAAAAACTGTTTTTT
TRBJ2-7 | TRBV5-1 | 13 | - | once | CASSLGLAFEQYF | TGCGCCAGCAGCTTGGGGCTAGCGTTTGAGCAGTACTTC
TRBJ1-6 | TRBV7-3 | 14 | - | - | CASSLLRYNSPLHF | TGTGCCAGCAGCTTACTACGGTATAATTCACCCCTCCACTTT
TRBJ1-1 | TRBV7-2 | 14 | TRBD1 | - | CASSLDRGGTEAFF | TGTGCCAGCAGCTTGGACAGGGGGGGCACTGAAGCTTTCTTT
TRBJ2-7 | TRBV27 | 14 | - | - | CASRGRLASGEQYF | TGTGCCAGCAGGGGGAGGCTAGCGTCAGGCGAGCAGTACTTC
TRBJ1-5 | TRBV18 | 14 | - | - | CASSDSIGNQPQHF | TGTGCCAGCTCCGACAGCATCGGGAATCAGCCCCAGCATTTT
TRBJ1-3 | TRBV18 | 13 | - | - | CASSPPLQNTIYF | TGTGCCAGCTCACCACCGCTACAAAACACCATATATTTT
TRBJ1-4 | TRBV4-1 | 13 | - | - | CASSQVFREKLFF | TGCGCCAGCAGCCAAGTTTTTAGGGAAAAACTGTTTTTT